What follows are 18 T cell receptor beta chains derived from one specimen sequenced in a study of OX40 agonist ivuxolimab in advanced cancers. Profiling relied on immunoSEQ multiplex PCR, and the TCRdb table lists in-frame clones only, not all of them. The sample records around 68,000 clones, about 91% being singletons. Here the sequenced sample was CD4+ or CD8+ T cells sorted from blood, taken in a trial of the OX40 agonist ivuxolimab. All receptors come from an adult with an advanced solid tumor such as melanoma, head and neck, liver or kidney cancer.

The chain links TRBV19 to TRBJ1-1, with D perhaps TRBD1 (5 bases). The CDR3 is 13 amino acids. The germline gives CDR1 LNHDA, CDR2 SQIVND (reference sequence). Trimming took 4 bases from V and 4 from J, leaving 10 bases between them. The CDR3 DNA reads TGTGCCAGTAGTACAGGGCTGGGCACTGAAGCTTTCTTT. Translating it yields CASSTGLGTEAFF.

This chain links TRBV7-6 with TRBJ2-3, with TRBD2 matching 12 bases. In germline, CDR1 is SGHVS, CDR2 FNYEAQ. V shed 5 bases, J shed 3 bases, and the junction held 6 bases outside the gene matches. CDR3 size: 16 residues. CDR3 sequence: CASSPLAGGQTDTQYF. DNA for the CDR3: TGTGCCAGCAGCCCCCTAGCGGGGGGGCAGACAGATACGCAGTATTTT.

The rearrangement uses TRBV7-9 and TRBJ2-6; D perhaps matches TRBD1 (5 bases). The V gene lost 7 bases and the J gene lost 2 bases, with 12 bases spanning the gap. The V gene's germline CDR1 is SEHNR and CDR2 FQNEAQ (reference sequence). The CDR3 spans 15 residues. CDR3: CASTPEGAGANVLTF. CDR3 bases: TGTGCCAGCACCCCCGAAGGGGCTGGGGCCAACGTCCTGACTTTC.

The rearrangement uses TRBV6-4 and TRBJ1-5; D is ambiguous. In germline, CDR1 is MRHNA, CDR2 SNTAGT. Deletions cut 4 bases from V and 5 bases from J, with 9 bases between. The CDR3 length is 13 residues. CDR3 protein: CASSAVADQPQHF. In nucleotides, the CDR3 is TGTGCCAGCAGTGCGGTGGCAGATCAGCCCCAGCATTTT.

The chain combines TRBV7-9 with TRBJ2-5; TRBD1 aligns across 10 bases. J lost 6 bases, V lost 5 bases, and 3 bases had no gene match. Germline V gene data show CDR1 as SEHNR and CDR2 as FQNEAQ (reference sequence). This CDR3 is built from 13 residues. CDR3 protein: CASSRQGAKTQYF. CDR3 coding DNA: TGTGCCAGCAGCCGACAGGGGGCAAAGACCCAGTACTTC.

The chain links TRBV5-6 to TRBJ2-1; no definite D call. From germline, CDR1 is SGHDT and CDR2 YYEEEE. V was trimmed by 4 bases and J by 5 bases, leaving 19 bases between them. The CDR3 has 16 amino acids. CDR3 amino acids: CASSLKRSGEDNEQFF. The CDR3, as DNA: TGTGCCAGCAGCCTAAAAAGAAGTGGAGAAGACAATGAGCAGTTCTTC.

The chain joins TRBV29-1 to TRBJ1-1; TRBD1 might be the D (5 bases). The V end lost 7 bases, the J end lost 1 base, and 10 bases lay between the germline ends. In germline, CDR1 is SQVTM, CDR2 ANQGSEA. CDR3 length equals 12 residues. The CDR3 DNA follows: TGCAGCGGACGACAGACGAACACTGAAGCTTTCTTT. Its protein is CSGRQTNTEAFF.

The V call is TRBV5-1, the J call TRBJ1-1, with D unclear. Trimming took off 1 base at V and 5 bases at J, with 12 bases between the two ends. Germline values: CDR1 SGHRS, CDR2 YFSETQ. This CDR3 spans 14 amino acids. The CDR3 protein is CASSLSTYPTEAFF. The CDR3 nucleotides are TGCGCCAGCAGCTTGAGTACTTATCCGACTGAAGCTTTCTTT.

V gene TRBV2 combines with J gene TRBJ2-7, with D possibly TRBD1 on 5 matching bases. The CDR3 sequence is 14 residues long. V was clipped by 2 bases and J by 0 bases, with 8 bases between them. Germline CDR1 is SNHLY and CDR2 is FYNNEI. DNA for the CDR3: TGTGCCAGCAGTGAAACAGGCCCCTCCTACGAGCAGTACTTC. This sequence encodes CASSETGPSYEQYF.

The chain joins TRBV30 to TRBJ1-2; weak D call: TRBD1 (5 bases). The CDR3 consists of 14 residues. V lost 0 bases and J lost 8, with 16 bases in between. Germline V lookup: CDR1 GTSNPN, CDR2 SVGIG (reference sequence). DNA for the CDR3: TGTGCCTGGAGTGTACTTCAGGGACCGGGCGGCTACACCTTC. Translation: CAWSVLQGPGGYTF.

CDR3 in DNA: TGTGCCATCAGTCCGGGACTAGCGGGAGGAGTCTCTAGCACAGATACGCAGTATTTT. Amino acids: CAISPGLAGGVSSTDTQYF. V gene TRBV10-3 combines with J gene TRBJ2-3; 15 bases map to TRBD2. Germline V lookup: CDR1 ENHRY, CDR2 SYGVKD. Losses at the gene ends were 5 bases for V and 0 bases for J; bases not matched to a gene: 9. The CDR3 has 19 residues.

The rearrangement uses TRBV21-1 and TRBJ1-5. TRBV21-1 is flagged as a pseudogene. The CDR3 is 12 amino acids. This CDR3 is CASSGTYQPQHF. For the CDR3, the DNA is TGTGCCAGCAGCGGGACCTATCAGCCCCAGCATTTT.

This chain joins TRBV4-1 and TRBJ2-5; perhaps TRBD1 as D (7 bases). Trimming stripped 1 base from V and 1 base from J, with 19 bases between. The CDR3 runs 18 residues. Germline V CDR1 and CDR2: MGHRA, YSYEKL. CDR3 protein: CASSQGRGQGVTQETQYF. The CDR3, as DNA: TGCGCCAGCAGCCAAGGGAGGGGCCAGGGGGTGACCCAAGAGACCCAGTACTTC.

V usage is TRBV5-1 and J usage is TRBJ2-3, with D possibly matching TRBD2 (6 bases). Trimming stripped 2 bases from V and 1 base from J, with 11 bases between. The germline gives CDR1 SGHRS, CDR2 YFSETQ. The CDR3 contains 15 residues. CDR3 sequence: CASSLGDSGTDTQYF. The DNA for the CDR3 is TGCGCCAGCAGCTTAGGGGACTCTGGCACAGATACGCAGTATTTT. Full variable domain (outside the CDR3, taken from reference TRBV5-1 and TRBJ2-3): KAGVTQTPRYLIKTRGQQVTLSCSPISGHRSVSWYQQTPGQGLQFLFEYFSETQRNKGNFPGRFSGRQFSNSRSEMNVSTLELGDSALYLCASSLGDSGTDTQYFGPGTRLTVL.

V is TRBV30 and J is TRBJ2-7; D uncertain. The CDR3 consists of 12 residues. Trimming stripped 5 bases from V and 0 bases from J, with 8 bases between. In germline, CDR1 is GTSNPN, CDR2 SVGIG (reference sequence). CDR3 sequence (DNA): TGTGCCTGGCGATCGGTCTCCTACGAGCAGTACTTC. The encoded protein is CAWRSVSYEQYF.

The V and J genes are TRBV6-1 and TRBJ1-2; D not resolved. CDR1 MNHNS and CDR2 SASEGT come from the germline V gene. The ends were cut back, 6 bases at V and 3 bases at J, with 17 bases in the middle. The CDR3 is 15 amino acids. DNA for the CDR3: TGTGCCAGCAGAGCCCTCGAGGGCTATGACTATGGCTACACCTTC. Translating gives CASRALEGYDYGYTF.

V and J are TRBV2 and TRBJ1-4; TRBD1 agrees at 8 bases. CDR3 length: 16 amino acids. Germline CDR1 SNHLY, CDR2 FYNNEI. J gave up 8 bases and V 3 bases, and 11 bases lay outside the gene matches. The CDR3 loop is CASSDETGATGEKLFF. The DNA of the CDR3 is TGTGCCAGCAGTGACGAGACAGGGGCTACGGGGGAAAAACTGTTTTTT.

V and J are TRBV6-5 and TRBJ2-3; D is perhaps TRBD2 (6 bases). Trimming removed 10 bases at V and 4 bases at J, with 9 bases between. Germline V gene data show CDR1 as MNHEY and CDR2 as SVGAGI. The CDR3 contains 11 residues. The chain's CDR3 is CAIGGADTQYF. The CDR3 DNA reads as TGTGCCATTGGAGGGGCAGATACGCAGTATTTT.